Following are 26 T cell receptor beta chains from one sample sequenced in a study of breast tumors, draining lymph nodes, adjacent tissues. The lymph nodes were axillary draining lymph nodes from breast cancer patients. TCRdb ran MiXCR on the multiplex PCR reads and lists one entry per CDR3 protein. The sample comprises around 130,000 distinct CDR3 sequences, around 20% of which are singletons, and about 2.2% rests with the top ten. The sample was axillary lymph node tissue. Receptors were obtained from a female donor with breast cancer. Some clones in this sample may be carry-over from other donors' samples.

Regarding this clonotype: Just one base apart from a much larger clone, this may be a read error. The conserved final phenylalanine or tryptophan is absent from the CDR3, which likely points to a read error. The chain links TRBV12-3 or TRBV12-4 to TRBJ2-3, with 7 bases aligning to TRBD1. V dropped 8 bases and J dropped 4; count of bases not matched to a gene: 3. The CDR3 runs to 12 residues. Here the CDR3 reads CASGTGADTQYL. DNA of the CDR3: TGTGCCAGCGGTACAGGGGCAGATACGCAGTATTTG.

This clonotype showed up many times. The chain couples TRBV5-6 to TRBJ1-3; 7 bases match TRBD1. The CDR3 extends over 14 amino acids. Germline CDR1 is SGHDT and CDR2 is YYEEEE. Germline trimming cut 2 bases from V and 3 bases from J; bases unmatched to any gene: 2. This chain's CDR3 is CASSLGGFGNTIYF. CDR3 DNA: TGTGCCAGCAGCTTAGGGGGCTTTGGAAACACCATATATTTT. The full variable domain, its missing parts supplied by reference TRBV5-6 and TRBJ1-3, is DAGVTQSPTHLIKTRGQQVTLRCSPKSGHDTVSWYQQALGQGPQFIFQYYEEEERQRGNFPDRFSGHQFPNYSSELNVNALLLGDSALYLCASSLGGFGNTIYFGEGSWLTVV.

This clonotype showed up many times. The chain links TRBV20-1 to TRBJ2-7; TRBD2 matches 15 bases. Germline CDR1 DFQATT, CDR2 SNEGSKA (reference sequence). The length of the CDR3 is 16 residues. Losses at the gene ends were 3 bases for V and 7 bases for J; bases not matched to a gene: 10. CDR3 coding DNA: TGCAGTGCTAGCCCTCCGGGACTAGCGGGAGGTCGGGAGCAGTACTTC. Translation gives CSASPPGLAGGREQYF.

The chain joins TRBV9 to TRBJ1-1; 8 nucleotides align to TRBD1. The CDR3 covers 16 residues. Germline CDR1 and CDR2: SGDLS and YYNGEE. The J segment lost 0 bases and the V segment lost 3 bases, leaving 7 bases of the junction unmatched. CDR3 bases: TGTGCCAGCAGCGCCCAGGGGGCGGGGTTGAACACTGAAGCTTTCTTT. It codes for CASSAQGAGLNTEAFF.

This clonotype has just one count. Here the CDR3 DNA reads TGTGCCAGCAGTTTCCAGGGGCAGGAGCTGTTTTTT. Translation gives CASSFQGQELFF. The chain links TRBV27 to TRBJ2-2; possible D gene TRBD1, 6 bases. Per the germline V gene, CDR1 is MNHEY and CDR2 is SMNVEV (reference sequence). The CDR3 length is 12 residues. V was pared by 3 bases and J by 10 bases, with 9 bases between.

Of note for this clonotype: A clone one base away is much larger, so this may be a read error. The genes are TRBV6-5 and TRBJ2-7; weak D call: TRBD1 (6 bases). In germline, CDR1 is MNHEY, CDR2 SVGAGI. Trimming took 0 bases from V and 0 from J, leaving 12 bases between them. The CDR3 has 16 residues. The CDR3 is CASSYSGAGVSYEQYF. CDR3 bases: TGTGCCAGCAGTTACTCGGGGGCAGGTGTCTCCTACGAGCAGTACTTC.

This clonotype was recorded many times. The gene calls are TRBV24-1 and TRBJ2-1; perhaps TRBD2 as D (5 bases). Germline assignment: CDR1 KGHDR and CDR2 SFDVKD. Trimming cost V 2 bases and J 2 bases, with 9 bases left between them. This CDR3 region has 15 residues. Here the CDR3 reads CATSDSGGAYNEQFF. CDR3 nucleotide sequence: TGTGCCACCAGTGATTCAGGAGGCGCCTACAATGAGCAGTTCTTC.

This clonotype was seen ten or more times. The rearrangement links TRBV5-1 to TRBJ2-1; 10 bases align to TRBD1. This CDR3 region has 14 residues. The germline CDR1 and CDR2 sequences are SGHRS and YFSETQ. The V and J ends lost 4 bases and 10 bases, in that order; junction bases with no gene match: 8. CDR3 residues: CASSDPGQGPEQFF. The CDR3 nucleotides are TGCGCCAGCAGCGATCCGGGACAGGGGCCCGAGCAGTTCTTC.

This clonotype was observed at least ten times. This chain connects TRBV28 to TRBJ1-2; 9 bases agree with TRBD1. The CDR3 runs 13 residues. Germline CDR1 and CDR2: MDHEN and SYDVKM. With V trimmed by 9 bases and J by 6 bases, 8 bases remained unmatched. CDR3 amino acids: CASIHRGRDGYTF. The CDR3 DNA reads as TGTGCCAGTATTCACAGGGGGCGCGATGGCTACACCTTC.

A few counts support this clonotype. The CDR3 protein is CASTDRGGRSGANVLTF. The CDR3 nucleotides read TGTGCCAGCACCGACAGGGGCGGAAGATCTGGGGCCAACGTCCTGACTTTC. The J gene is TRBJ2-6, the V gene TRBV12-3 or TRBV12-4; 8 nucleotides align to TRBD1. V was pared by 7 bases and J by 1 base, with 9 bases of the junction left unmatched. CDR3 length: 17 residues.

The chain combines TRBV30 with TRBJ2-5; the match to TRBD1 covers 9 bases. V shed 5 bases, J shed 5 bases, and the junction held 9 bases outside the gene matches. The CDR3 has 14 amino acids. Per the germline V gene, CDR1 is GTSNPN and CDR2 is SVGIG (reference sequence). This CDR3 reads CAWGQGTLGETQYF. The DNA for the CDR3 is TGTGCCTGGGGACAGGGGACCCTCGGGGAGACCCAGTACTTC.

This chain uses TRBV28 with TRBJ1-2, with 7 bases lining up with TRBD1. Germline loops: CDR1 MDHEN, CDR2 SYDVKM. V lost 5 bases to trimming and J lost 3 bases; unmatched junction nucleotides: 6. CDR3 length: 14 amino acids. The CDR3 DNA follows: TGTGCCAGCAGTCACAATGACAGGGACTATGGCTACACCTTC. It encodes CASSHNDRDYGYTF.

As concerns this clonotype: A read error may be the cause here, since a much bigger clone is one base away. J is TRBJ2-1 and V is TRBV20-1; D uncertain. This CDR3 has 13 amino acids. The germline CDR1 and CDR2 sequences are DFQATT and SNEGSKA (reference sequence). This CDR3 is CSVLDGLLNEQFF. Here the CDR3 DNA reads TGCAGCGTACTTGATGGGCTTCTCAATGAGCAGTTCTTC.

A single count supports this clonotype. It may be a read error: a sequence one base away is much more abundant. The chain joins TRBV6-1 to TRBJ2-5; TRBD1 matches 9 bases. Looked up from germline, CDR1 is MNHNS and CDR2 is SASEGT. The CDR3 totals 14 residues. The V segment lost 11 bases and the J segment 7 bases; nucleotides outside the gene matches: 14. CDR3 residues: CAGGKWTGDATQYF. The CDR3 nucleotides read TGTGCCGGCGGCAAATGGACAGGGGACGCGACCCAGTACTTC.

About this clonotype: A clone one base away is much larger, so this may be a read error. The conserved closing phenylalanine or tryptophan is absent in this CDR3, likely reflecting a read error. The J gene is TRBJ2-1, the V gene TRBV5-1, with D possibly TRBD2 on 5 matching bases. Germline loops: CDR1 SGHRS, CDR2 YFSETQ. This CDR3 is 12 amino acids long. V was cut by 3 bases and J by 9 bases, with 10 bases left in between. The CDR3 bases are TGCGCCAGCAGCTGGAGCGGTCCTGAGCAGTTCCTC. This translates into CASSWSGPEQFL.

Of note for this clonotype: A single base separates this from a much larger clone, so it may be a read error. The CDR3 DNA sequence: TGTGCCAGCAGTTTCCAAAGTGAAGGGACCCAGTACTTC. Protein product: CASSFQSEGTQYF. The chain carries TRBV12-3 or TRBV12-4 and TRBJ2-5; the D is unclear. V was shortened by 3 bases and J by 7 bases, with 12 bases between the two germline ends. The CDR3 is 13 amino acids.

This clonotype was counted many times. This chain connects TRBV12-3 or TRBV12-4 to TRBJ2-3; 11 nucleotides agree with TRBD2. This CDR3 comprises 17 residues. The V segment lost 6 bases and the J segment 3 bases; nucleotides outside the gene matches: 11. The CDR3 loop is CASRLAGARRKTDTQYF. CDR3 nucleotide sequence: TGTGCCAGCAGACTAGCGGGAGCCCGAAGAAAGACAGATACGCAGTATTTT.

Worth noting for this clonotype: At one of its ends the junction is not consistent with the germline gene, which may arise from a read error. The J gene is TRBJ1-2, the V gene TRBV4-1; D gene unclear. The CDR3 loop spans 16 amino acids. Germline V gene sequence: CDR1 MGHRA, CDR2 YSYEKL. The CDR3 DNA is TGCGCCAGCAGCCAAGACCCAGGAATTATTCTCTATGGCTACACTTTC. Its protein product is CASSQDPGIILYGYTF.

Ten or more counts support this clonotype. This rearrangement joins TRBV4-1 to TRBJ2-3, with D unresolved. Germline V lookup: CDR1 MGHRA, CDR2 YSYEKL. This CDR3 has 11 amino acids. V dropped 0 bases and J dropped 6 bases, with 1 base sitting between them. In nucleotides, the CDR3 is TGCGCCAGCAGCCAAGACGATACGCAGTATTTT. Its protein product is CASSQDDTQYF.

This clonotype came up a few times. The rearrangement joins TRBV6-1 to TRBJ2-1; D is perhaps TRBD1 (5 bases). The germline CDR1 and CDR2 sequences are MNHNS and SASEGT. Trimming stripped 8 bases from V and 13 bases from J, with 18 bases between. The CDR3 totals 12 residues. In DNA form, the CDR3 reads TGTGCCAGCGAAGATTGGGGCTACACCCAGTTCTTC. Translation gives CASEDWGYTQFF.

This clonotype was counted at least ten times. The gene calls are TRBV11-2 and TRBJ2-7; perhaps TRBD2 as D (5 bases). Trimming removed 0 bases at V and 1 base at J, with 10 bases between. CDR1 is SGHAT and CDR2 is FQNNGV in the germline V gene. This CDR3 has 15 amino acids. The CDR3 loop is CASSLDSERSYEQYF. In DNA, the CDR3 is TGTGCCAGCAGCTTAGATTCGGAGCGGTCCTACGAGCAGTACTTC.

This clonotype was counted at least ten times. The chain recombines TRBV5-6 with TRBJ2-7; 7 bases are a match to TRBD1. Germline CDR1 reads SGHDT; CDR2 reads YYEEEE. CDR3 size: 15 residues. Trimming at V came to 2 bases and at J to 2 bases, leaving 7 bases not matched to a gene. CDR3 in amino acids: CASSFRGTVAYEQYF. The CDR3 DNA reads TGTGCCAGCAGCTTTAGAGGGACAGTGGCCTACGAGCAGTACTTC.

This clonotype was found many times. The CDR3 reads CASSSPYNEQFF. Written as DNA, the CDR3 is TGTGCCAGCAGCTCCCCATACAATGAGCAGTTCTTC. The V call is TRBV11-2, the J call TRBJ2-1; no reliable D call. This CDR3 spans 12 amino acids. Per the germline V gene, CDR1 is SGHAT and CDR2 is FQNNGV. V lost 4 bases and J 4 bases, leaving 5 bases between the germline ends.

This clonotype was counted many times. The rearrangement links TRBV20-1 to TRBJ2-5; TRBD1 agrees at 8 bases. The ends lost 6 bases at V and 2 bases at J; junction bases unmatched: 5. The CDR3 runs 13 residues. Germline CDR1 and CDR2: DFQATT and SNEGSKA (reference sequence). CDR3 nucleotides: TGCAGTGCCATGCGGGACAGGCAAGAGACCCAGTACTTC. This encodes CSAMRDRQETQYF.

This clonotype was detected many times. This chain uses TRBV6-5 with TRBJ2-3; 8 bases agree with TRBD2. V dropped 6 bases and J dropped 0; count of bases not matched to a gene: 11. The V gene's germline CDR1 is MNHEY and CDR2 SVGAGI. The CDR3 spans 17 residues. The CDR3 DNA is TGTGCCAGCAGCCCCCCCCGACTAGCGTTTAGCACAGATACGCAGTATTTT. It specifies CASSPPRLAFSTDTQYF.

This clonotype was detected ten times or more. The CDR3 DNA is TGCGCCAGCAGCTCCCTGGACGGGCGCTACAATGAGCAGTTCTTC. Encoded protein: CASSSLDGRYNEQFF. This chain connects TRBV5-1 to TRBJ2-1; D not certain. V was trimmed by 3 bases and J by 3 bases, leaving 13 bases between them. Germline values: CDR1 SGHRS, CDR2 YFSETQ. This CDR3 contains 15 residues.